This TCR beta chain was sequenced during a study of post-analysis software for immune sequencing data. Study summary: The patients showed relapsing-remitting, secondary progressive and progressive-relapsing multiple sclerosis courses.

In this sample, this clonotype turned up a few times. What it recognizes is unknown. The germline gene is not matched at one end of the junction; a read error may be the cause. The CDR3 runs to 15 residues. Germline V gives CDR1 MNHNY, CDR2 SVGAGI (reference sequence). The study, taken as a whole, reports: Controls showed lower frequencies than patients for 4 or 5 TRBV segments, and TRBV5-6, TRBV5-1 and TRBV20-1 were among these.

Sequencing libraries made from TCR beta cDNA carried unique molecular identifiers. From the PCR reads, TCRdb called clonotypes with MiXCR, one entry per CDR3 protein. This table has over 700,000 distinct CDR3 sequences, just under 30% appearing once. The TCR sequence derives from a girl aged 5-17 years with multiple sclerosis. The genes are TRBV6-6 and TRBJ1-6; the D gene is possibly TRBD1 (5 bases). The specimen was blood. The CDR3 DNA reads TGTACCAGCAGTTCCCCAGGGCAGAATAATTCACCCCTCCACTTT. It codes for CTSSSPGQNNSPLHF.